The rows below give T cell receptor beta chains drawn from one sample of a study of CD8+ T cells in alopecia areata. TCRdb's copy holds only in-frame clones and misses some; the assay was immunoSEQ multiplex PCR. The sample records 150,000 to 200,000 clones, about 60% being singletons. Sequencing used CD4+ T cells sorted from blood, obtained at week 0. The receptors were sampled from a human donor with alopecia areata. Each CDR3 is given with its conserved first and last residue. Each record gives: CDR3 protein, CDR3 DNA, clone size, V gene, D gene, J gene. D genes are given only for firm matches. A clone size is listed for some rows: how often the clone was seen (once, few, many), or a class if it is expanded.

CSGGYQETQYF	TGCAGCGGTGGGTACCAAGAGACCCAGTACTTC	NA	TRBV29-1	NA	TRBJ2-5
CASNPDSLNQPQHF	TGTGCCAGCAACCCGGACAGCCTTAATCAGCCCCAGCATTTT	few	TRBV2	NA	TRBJ1-5
CASSLGGQSYEQYF	TGTGCCAGCAGCTTAGGGGGACAGTCCTACGAGCAGTACTTC	NA	TRBV7-9	TRBD1	TRBJ2-7
CASSESRARGLYNSPLHF	TGTGCCAGCAGTGAAAGTCGTGCCAGGGGGCTCTATAATTCACCCCTCCACTTT	NA	TRBV2	TRBD1	TRBJ1-6
CASSVRDSSYEQYF	TGTGCCAGCAGCGTCCGGGACAGCTCTTACGAGCAGTACTTC	NA	TRBV5-4	TRBD1	TRBJ2-7
CASSLTSYEQYF	TGTGCCAGCAGCTTGACATCCTACGAGCAGTACTTC	few	TRBV7-9	NA	TRBJ2-7
CASSYSEIQGYEQYF	TGTGCCAGCAGTTACTCCGAAATTCAGGGCTACGAGCAGTACTTC	NA	TRBV6-5	NA	TRBJ2-7
CASSLTGTDTQYF	TGTGCCAGCAGCTTAACTGGCACAGATACGCAGTATTTT	NA	TRBV7-9	NA	TRBJ2-3
CASSPLIQNQPQHF	TGTGCCAGCAGCCCCCTCATTCAGAATCAGCCCCAGCATTTT	many	TRBV4-2	NA	TRBJ1-5
CSVEMQAGVVYF	TGCAGCGTTGAAATGCAGGCCGGTGTAGTGTACTTC	NA	TRBV29-1	NA	TRBJ2-4
CASSPSGGEQFF	TGTGCCAGCAGTCCTAGCGGGGGTGAGCAGTTCTTC	NA	TRBV25-1	TRBD2	TRBJ2-1
CSVSRVETQYF	TGCAGCGTTTCCCGGGTGGAGACCCAGTACTTC	NA	TRBV29-1	NA	TRBJ2-5
CAREDRAGTEAFF	TGTGCCCGGGAAGATAGGGCGGGCACTGAAGCTTTCTTT	NA	TRBV30	NA	TRBJ1-1
CSGRTASNYGYTF	TGCAGCGGACGGACCGCTAGCAACTATGGCTACACCTTC	NA	TRBV29-1	NA	TRBJ1-2
CASSARRDGNTEAFF	TGTGCCAGCAGCGCCCGCCGGGACGGGAACACTGAAGCTTTCTTT	NA	TRBV9	NA	TRBJ1-1
CASSRRMGAQETQYF	TGTGCCAGCAGCCGGAGGATGGGGGCACAAGAGACCCAGTACTTC	NA	TRBV7-9	NA	TRBJ2-5
CASSPDFRRGRQPQHF	TGCGCCAGCAGCCCAGATTTTCGCAGGGGTAGACAGCCCCAGCATTTT	once	TRBV4-1	NA	TRBJ1-5
CASRTEMGTGELFF	TGTGCCAGCAGAACGGAGATGGGCACCGGGGAGCTGTTTTTT	NA	TRBV6-4	NA	TRBJ2-2
CASTPLDRGPNQPQHF	TGTGCCAGTACTCCCCTGGACAGGGGGCCCAATCAGCCCCAGCATTTT	few	TRBV19	TRBD1	TRBJ1-5
CAWSRQDNQPQHF	TGTGCCTGGAGTCGGCAGGACAATCAGCCCCAGCATTTT	NA	TRBV30	NA	TRBJ1-5
CSGQGAYGYTF	TGCAGCGGACAGGGGGCCTATGGCTACACCTTC	NA	TRBV29-1	TRBD1	TRBJ1-2
CASSSGSGLNTEAFF	TGCGCCAGCAGCTCGGGATCAGGTTTGAACACTGAAGCTTTCTTT	NA	TRBV5-1	NA	TRBJ1-1
CSVGENQETQYF	TGCAGCGTTGGTGAAAACCAAGAGACCCAGTACTTC	few	TRBV29-1	NA	TRBJ2-5
CSVVNQQGAYEQYF	TGCAGCGTTGTGAATCAACAGGGGGCGTACGAGCAGTACTTC	NA	TRBV29-1	TRBD1	TRBJ2-7
CASSLTDTQYF	TGTGCCAGCAGCCTCACAGATACGCAGTATTTT	NA	TRBV14	NA	TRBJ2-3
CASSQPRTWGSGEQYF	TGCGCCAGCAGTCAACCCCGGACGTGGGGATCTGGCGAGCAGTACTTC	NA	TRBV23-1	NA	TRBJ2-7
CASSLPGNWNYGYTF	TGTGCCAGCAGCTTACCCGGGAATTGGAACTATGGCTACACCTTC	few	TRBV7-2	NA	TRBJ1-2
CSAWTTNTGDTQYF	TGCAGCGCTTGGACAACTAATACAGGGGATACGCAGTATTTT	few	TRBV29-1	NA	TRBJ2-3
CASSLKTGRSEQYF	TGTGCCAGCTCACTTAAGACAGGGAGATCCGAGCAGTACTTC	NA	TRBV18	TRBD1	TRBJ2-7
CASSTRKETQYF	TGTGCCAGTAGCACCAGAAAAGAGACCCAGTACTTC	NA	TRBV19	NA	TRBJ2-5
CAWSAPAYEQYF	TGTGCCTGGAGCGCGCCTGCCTACGAGCAGTACTTC	NA	TRBV30	NA	TRBJ2-7
CASSPWRDRQETQYF	TGTGCCAGCAGCCCCTGGCGGGACAGACAAGAGACCCAGTACTTC	NA	TRBV14	NA	TRBJ2-5
CSVTRSSYNEQFF	TGCAGCGTTACAAGGAGCTCCTACAATGAGCAGTTCTTC	few	TRBV29-1	NA	TRBJ2-1
CASSQTLTVPGAFF	TGTGCCAGCAGCCAAACCCTGACAGTTCCAGGAGCTTTCTTT	few	TRBV7-2	NA	TRBJ1-1
CASTPGLGMGVDTGELFF	TGTGCCAGCACCCCCGGACTCGGAATGGGCGTCGACACCGGGGAGCTGTTTTTT	NA	TRBV7-2	NA	TRBJ2-2
CASSPLGLAGSNEQFF	TGCGCCAGCAGCCCCCTAGGACTAGCGGGGTCCAATGAGCAGTTCTTC	NA	TRBV4-1	TRBD2	TRBJ2-1
CASSQSGSSNTEAFF	TGCGCCAGCAGCCAATCCGGATCTAGTAACACTGAAGCTTTCTTT	once	TRBV4-1	NA	TRBJ1-1
CASSVTGRKNTGELFF	TGCGCCAGCAGCGTGACAGGGAGAAAGAACACCGGGGAGCTGTTTTTT	few	TRBV5-1	TRBD1	TRBJ2-2
CAWRGGGTEAFF	TGTGCCTGGAGAGGTGGAGGAACTGAAGCTTTCTTT	NA	TRBV30	NA	TRBJ1-1
CASSLLTGASGYTF	TGTGCCAGCAGTTTATTAACGGGGGCGAGTGGCTACACCTTC	NA	TRBV27	NA	TRBJ1-2
CAWSGGALRPTDTQYF	TGTGCCTGGAGCGGGGGGGCTCTGAGACCCACAGATACGCAGTATTTT	NA	TRBV30	TRBD2	TRBJ2-3
CASRTGFRDTGELFF	TGTGCCAGCAGAACAGGGTTTCGTGACACCGGGGAGCTGTTTTTT	few	TRBV28	NA	TRBJ2-2
CASSDPNTEAFF	TGTGCCAGCAGTGACCCGAACACTGAAGCTTTCTTT	NA	TRBV6-5	NA	TRBJ1-1
CSTSGGGRETQYF	TGCAGCACCTCCGGGGGGGGGCGCGAGACCCAGTACTTC	NA	TRBV29-1	TRBD2	TRBJ2-5
CASSLALPQTDTQYF	TGTGCCAGCAGCTTAGCCCTCCCCCAAACAGATACGCAGTATTTT	NA	TRBV13	NA	TRBJ2-3
CASSRQGAWETQYF	TGTGCCAGCAGCAGACAGGGGGCTTGGGAGACCCAGTACTTC	NA	TRBV27	TRBD1	TRBJ2-5